This T cell receptor beta chain was obtained from a study of cytomegalovirus exposure and HLA in healthy donors. Overall study findings and caveats: The authors confirmed in vitro that a few CMV-associated chains were specific for CMV antigens.

The length of the CDR3 is 14 residues. With 6 bases clipped from V and 2 bases from J, the junction kept 6 bases outside the gene matches. CDR1 MNHEY and CDR2 SMNVEV come from the germline V gene (reference sequence). This clone was seen once. Its antigen is currently unknown. In the PCR, 60 Vbeta and 13 Jbeta primers were used. Study processing details: Later analysis identified approximately 80 million unique TCR beta chains, about 10 million shared. Repertoires were generated with immunoSEQ multiplex PCR, while TCRdb's copy carries only in-frame clones and drops some. That table gives V, J and clone size, and the DNA gave D and trimming. The table records about 160,000 clones, about 85% of them present only once.

The receptor was isolated from a man aged 18 to 30 in good health and CMV-seropositive. The chain links TRBV27 to TRBJ2-7; 8 bases are shared with TRBD1. Sequencing was carried out using PBMCs. Here the CDR3 DNA reads TGTGCCAGCAGGGGGGACAGGAGGCCCTACGAGCAGTACTTC. It specifies CASRGDRRPYEQYF.